The clone carrying this TCR beta chain was detected once. The data belong to a study of blood T cell repertoires in COVID-19. In germline, CDR1 is SGHRS, CDR2 YFSETQ. There are 15 residues in the CDR3. V shed 0 bases and J 8 bases; nucleotides not matched to a gene: 5. All exposed participants met a person with COVID-19 within 2 weeks before entering the study. Original analysis: Amplification of reference gene primers provided the estimated nucleated cell counts. Clones were sequenced by immunoSEQ multiplex PCR, and TCRdb holds only the in-frame ones, with some missing. D and trimming come from the DNA, and the V and J calls and clone size come from that table. The table lists about 350,000 clones, approximately 91% of them singletons.

Input material: PBMCs or T cells enriched from blood (not recorded which). This clonotype was sampled from a woman in her 30s who had been exposed to COVID-19. The chain recombines TRBV5-1 with TRBJ2-1, with TRBD2 identical over 10 bases. CDR3 loop: CASSLGSGRMYEQFF. DNA of the CDR3: TGCGCCAGCAGCTTGGGTAGCGGGAGGATGTATGAGCAGTTCTTC. The full variable domain, in which reference TRBV5-1 and TRBJ2-1 provide the parts outside the CDR3, is KAGVTQTPRYLIKTRGQQVTLSCSPISGHRSVSWYQQTPGQGLQFLFEYFSETQRNKGNFPGRFSGRQFSNSRSEMNVSTLELGDSALYLCASSLGSGRMYEQFFGPGTRLTVL.